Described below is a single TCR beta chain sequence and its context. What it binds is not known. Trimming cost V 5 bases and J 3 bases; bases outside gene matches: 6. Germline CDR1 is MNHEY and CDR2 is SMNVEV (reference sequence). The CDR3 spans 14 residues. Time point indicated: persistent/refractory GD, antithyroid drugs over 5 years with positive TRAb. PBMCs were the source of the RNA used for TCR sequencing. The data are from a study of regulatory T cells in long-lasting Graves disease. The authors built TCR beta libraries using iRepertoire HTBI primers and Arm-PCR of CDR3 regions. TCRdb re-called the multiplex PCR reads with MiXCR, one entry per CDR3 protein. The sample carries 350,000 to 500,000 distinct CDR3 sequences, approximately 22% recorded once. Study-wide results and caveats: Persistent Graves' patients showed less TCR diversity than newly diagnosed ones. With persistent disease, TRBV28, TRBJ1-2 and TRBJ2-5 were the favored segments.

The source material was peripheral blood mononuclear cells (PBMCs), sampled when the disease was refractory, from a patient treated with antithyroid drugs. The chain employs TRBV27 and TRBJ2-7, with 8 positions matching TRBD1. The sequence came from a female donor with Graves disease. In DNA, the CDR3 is TGTGCCAGCAGTCCCAGGGGGCAATTCTACGAGCAGTACTTC. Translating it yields CASSPRGQFYEQYF.